This entry concerns a single TCR beta chain. The data were taken from a study of OX40 agonist ivuxolimab in advanced cancers. Across the study: Across the patients, intravenous ivuxolimab was delivered every 2 weeks at 0.01 to 10 mg/kg.

CDR1 ENHRY and CDR2 SYGVKD come from the germline V gene. The CDR3 covers 12 residues. Trimming removed 11 bases from V and 7 bases from J, with 18 bases in between. Patients had blood sampled at baseline and again on cycle 4 day 1 and cycle 7 day 1. Clones were read by immunoSEQ multiplex PCR, and TCRdb kept only the in-frame ones, dropping some. The sample lists about 57,000 clones, over 80% seen once, with roughly 3.3% in the top ten. The sample consisted of CD4+ or CD8+ T cells sorted from blood, taken in a trial of the OX40 agonist ivuxolimab. The chain joins TRBV10-3 to TRBJ2-7; no definite D call. This TCR was sampled from an adult with an advanced solid tumor such as melanoma, head and neck, liver or kidney cancer. CDR3 loop: CAVSGPQGEQYF. CDR3 in DNA: TGTGCCGTCTCCGGGCCACAAGGGGAGCAGTACTTC.